The 15 T cell receptor beta chains given below trace back to one sample, sequenced in a study of T cell responses to AZD1222 COVID-19 vaccine. Assay used: immunoSEQ multiplex PCR; TCRdb lists only in-frame clones, some missing. The repertoire holds 110,000 or so clones, with 70% to 90% as singletons. The starting material was peripheral blood, obtained 28 days after the second AZD1222 dose. The receptors derive from an adult who received the AZD1222 COVID-19 vaccine.

This clone was counted only a few times. This rearrangement joins TRBV27 to TRBJ2-7, with TRBD2 matching 7 bases. This CDR3 region has 15 residues. V lost 6 bases, J lost 3 bases, and 11 bases stayed unmatched. Germline V CDR1 and CDR2: MNHEY, SMNVEV (reference sequence). The CDR3 sequence is CASSRGGGDVYEQYF. The DNA for the CDR3 is TGTGCCAGCAGCCGTGGTGGGGGGGACGTCTACGAGCAGTACTTC.

V and J are TRBV29-1 and TRBJ2-5, with D hard to call. The germline V gene encodes CDR1 SQVTM and CDR2 ANQGSEA. The CDR3 loop spans 13 amino acids. Trimming shortened V by 3 bases and J by 5 bases, and 13 bases separated the two germline ends. CDR3 coding DNA: TGCAGCGTTGAGGCCATTCTAAGGGAGACCCAGTACTTC. Its translation is CSVEAILRETQYF. Variable domain in full (rest from reference TRBV29-1 and TRBJ2-5): SAVISQKPSRDICQRGTSLTIQCQVDSQVTMMFWYRQQPGQSLTLIATANQGSEATYESGFVIDKFPISRPNLTFSTLTVSNMSPEDSSIYLCSVEAILRETQYFGPGTRLLVL.

This CDR3 is CASSSSGRAWADTQYF. CDR3 in DNA: TGTGCCAGCAGTTCCAGCGGGAGGGCCTGGGCGGATACGCAGTATTTT. The rearrangement uses TRBV6-5 and TRBJ2-3; 10 nucleotides agree with TRBD2. This CDR3 spans 16 amino acids. Per the germline V gene, CDR1 is MNHEY and CDR2 is SVGAGI. The junction had 10 bases not matched to a gene; V was cut back by 4 bases and J by 6 bases.

This chain uses TRBV11-2 with TRBJ1-3; D is unresolved. Germline-derived CDR1 and CDR2 are SGHAT and FQNNGV. Deletions cut 0 bases from V and 2 bases from J, with 11 bases between. The CDR3 extends over 16 amino acids. The CDR3: CASSLDRIGAGNTIYF. The CDR3 nucleotides read TGTGCCAGCAGCTTAGATAGAATTGGGGCTGGAAACACCATATATTTT.

This clone is a singleton in its sample. The gene calls are TRBV5-1 and TRBJ2-7; D is unresolved. The CDR3 spans 12 residues. Looked up from germline, CDR1 is SGHRS and CDR2 is YFSETQ. The V end lost 0 bases, the J end lost 6 bases, and 7 bases lay between the germline ends. This CDR3 reads CASSLEVGEQYF. The CDR3 DNA reads as TGCGCCAGCAGCTTGGAAGTTGGCGAGCAGTACTTC.

This clone has just one count. The V call is TRBV18, the J call TRBJ1-4, with 8 nucleotides matching TRBD1. The germline V gene encodes CDR1 KGHSH and CDR2 LQKENI. J gave up 2 bases and V 3 bases, and 2 bases lay outside the gene matches. This CDR3 is 15 amino acids long. The CDR3 DNA reads TGTGCCAGCTCACCCAGGGACAGGACTAATGAAAAACTGTTTTTT. Translating gives CASSPRDRTNEKLFF.

The CDR3 region has the DNA TGTGCCAGCAGCTTGAGGGGGGAAAAGCAGCCCCAGCATTTT. Translation: CASSLRGEKQPQHF. This chain connects TRBV5-5 to TRBJ1-5; possible D gene TRBD1, 6 bases. The V end was cut by 1 base, the J end by 7 bases, with 12 bases between. The CDR3 is 14 amino acids. Germline CDR1 and CDR2: SGHKS and YYEKEE (reference sequence).

The chain recombines TRBV7-3 with TRBJ2-1, with D uncertain. Germline-derived CDR1 and CDR2 are SGHTA and FQGTGA. CDR3 length equals 11 residues. The V end was cut by 4 bases, the J end by 8 bases, with 6 bases between. The CDR3 spells CASSSQYEQFF. The CDR3 coding sequence is TGTGCCAGCAGCTCACAATATGAGCAGTTCTTC.

The rearrangement joins TRBV6-4 to TRBJ1-5; D ambiguous. The CDR3 extends over 14 amino acids. V was shortened by 2 bases and J by 6 bases, with 11 bases between the two germline ends. Germline V lookup: CDR1 MRHNA, CDR2 SNTAGT. In DNA form, the CDR3 reads TGTGCCAGCAGTGACGAGGGTTTCAGTCAGCCCCAGCATTTT. Its protein product is CASSDEGFSQPQHF.

The V and J genes are TRBV5-1 and TRBJ2-3; D is unclear. CDR3 length: 14 residues. CDR1 and CDR2 (germline): SGHRS, YFSETQ. V lost 4 bases to trimming and J lost 2 bases, with 11 bases between them. CDR3 protein: CASSPSLTTDTQYF. As DNA, the CDR3 is TGCGCCAGCAGCCCATCGTTAACCACAGATACGCAGTATTTT.

This chain connects TRBV9 to TRBJ2-3; no definite D call. The V gene's germline CDR1 is SGDLS and CDR2 YYNGEE. V gave up 0 bases and J gave up 2 bases, with 13 bases separating them. This CDR3 region has 16 residues. DNA of the CDR3: TGTGCCAGCAGCGTAGCTAGGGTAGCCCCCACAGATACGCAGTATTTT. Translated: CASSVARVAPTDTQYF.

Here the CDR3 reads CASSQDRIESSYEQYF. CDR3 coding DNA: TGTGCCAGCAGCCAAGATCGTATAGAGAGCTCCTACGAGCAGTACTTC. The chain uses TRBV4-2 and TRBJ2-7, with unresolved D. This CDR3 is 16 amino acids long. Germline-derived CDR1 and CDR2 are LGHNA and YNFKEQ. Trimming took off 0 bases at V and 0 bases at J, with 12 bases between the two ends.

CDR3 protein: CASSQGSVNYGYTF. DNA of the CDR3: TGTGCCAGCAGCCAAGGCTCTGTGAACTATGGCTACACCTTC. The chain is built from TRBV3-1 (or the pseudogene TRBV3-2) and TRBJ1-2; D not certain. The CDR3 sequence is 14 residues long. Looked up from germline, CDR1 is LGHDT and CDR2 is YNNKEL (reference sequence). Trimming removed 1 base at V and 2 bases at J, with 8 bases between.

The chain combines TRBV7-9 with TRBJ2-7; TRBD2 agrees at 10 bases. CDR1 and CDR2 from the germline V gene are SEHNR and FQNEAQ (reference sequence). Losses at the gene ends were 6 bases for V and 3 bases for J; bases not matched to a gene: 2. This CDR3 region has 13 residues. The CDR3 DNA is TGTGCCAGCAGTAGCGGGAGGTACTACGAGCAGTACTTC. Translation: CASSSGRYYEQYF. The variable domain in full, with the rest retrieved from reference TRBV7-9 and TRBJ2-7, is DTGVSQNPRHKITKRGQNVTFRCDPISEHNRLYWYRQTLGQGPEFLTYFQNEAQLEKSRLLSDRFSAERPKGSFSTLEIQRTEQGDSAMYLCASSSGRYYEQYFGPGTRLTVT.

The V call is TRBV7-2, the J call TRBJ1-1; D gene unclear. CDR1 and CDR2 (germline): SGHTA, FQGNSA. The CDR3 has 15 amino acids. Trimming cost V 11 bases and J 3 bases, with 22 bases left between them. DNA for the CDR3: TGTGCCGAGGCCTCGAGAGCCTCGAAGGACACTGAAGCTTTCTTT. Protein sequence: CAEASRASKDTEAFF.